One sample yielded the 13 T cell receptor beta chains listed below, sequenced in a study of blood T cell repertoires in COVID-19. Assay used: immunoSEQ multiplex PCR; TCRdb lists only in-frame clones, some missing. The sample contains 85,000 to 110,000 clones, approximately 84% of which appear only once. Material: peripheral blood. These TCRs come from a human donor in a cohort sampled during active COVID-19.

This rearrangement joins TRBV10-2 to TRBJ2-7, with TRBD2 identical over 9 bases. Germline values: CDR1 WSHSY, CDR2 SAAADI. This CDR3 spans 16 amino acids. The V gene end was trimmed by 3 bases and the J gene end by 3 bases; junction bases not matched to a gene: 9. DNA of the CDR3: TGCGCCAGCAGTGAACCCCGACTAGCGGCTGGCTACGAGCAGTACTTC. Translating gives CASSEPRLAAGYEQYF.

The chain uses TRBV12-5 and TRBJ2-7; 7 bases line up with TRBD1. CDR3 length equals 13 residues. Germline CDR1 LGHNT, CDR2 FRNRAP. V lost 7 bases and J lost 5; bases outside the gene matches: 8. CDR3 residues: CASVRDSLNEQYF. As DNA, the CDR3 is TGTGCTAGTGTCCGGGACAGTTTGAACGAGCAGTACTTC. The complete variable domain, with remaining parts taken from reference TRBV12-5 and TRBJ2-7, reads DARVTQTPRHKVTEMGQEVTMRCQPILGHNTVFWYRQTMMQGLELLAYFRNRAPLDDSGMPKDRFSAEMPDATLATLKIQPSEPRDSAVYFCASVRDSLNEQYFGPGTRLTVT.

There are a few counts of this clone. The V and J genes are TRBV3-1 (or the pseudogene TRBV3-2) and TRBJ1-1; no definite D call. Germline-derived CDR1 and CDR2 are LGHDT and YNNKEL (reference sequence). The CDR3 has 15 amino acids. V dropped 0 bases and J dropped 3 bases, with 11 bases sitting between them. The CDR3 is CASSQDWRLDTEAFF. DNA of the CDR3: TGTGCCAGCAGCCAAGATTGGCGACTGGACACTGAAGCTTTCTTT.

This clone appeared a few times. CDR3 protein: CASSHSGGLEQFF. CDR3 in DNA: TGTGCCAGCAGCCATAGCGGGGGGCTTGAGCAGTTCTTC. V gene TRBV7-9 combines with J gene TRBJ2-1; TRBD2 matches at 10 bases. This CDR3 is 13 amino acids long. Germline lookup yields CDR1 SEHNR and CDR2 FQNEAQ (reference sequence). V was clipped by 5 bases and J by 9 bases; unmatched bases: 4.

The V and J genes are TRBV6-5 and TRBJ1-4; D might be TRBD1 (6 bases). CDR1 and CDR2 from the germline V gene are MNHEY and SVGAGI. V lost 5 bases to trimming and J lost 7 bases, with 14 bases between them. The CDR3 has 14 residues. The CDR3 protein is CASSTGSLGEKLFF. In DNA form, the CDR3 reads TGTGCCAGCAGTACAGGGTCCCTTGGTGAAAAACTGTTTTTT.

The chain links TRBV10-2 to TRBJ1-1; 10 bases align to TRBD1. This CDR3 spans 17 amino acids. Germline V gives CDR1 WSHSY, CDR2 SAAADI. Trimming cost V 1 base and J 9 bases; bases outside gene matches: 14. The CDR3 region has the DNA TGCGCCAGCAGTGAGTGGGACAGGGGACCCGCAAGGACCCAAGCTTTCTTT. As protein: CASSEWDRGPARTQAFF.

The chain is built from TRBV19 and TRBJ1-1, with D unclear. The CDR3 has 14 amino acids. Trimming removed 10 bases from V and 1 base from J, with 16 bases in between. Germline CDR1 is LNHDA and CDR2 is SQIVND (reference sequence). Here the CDR3 reads CATSRREANTEAFF. In DNA form, the CDR3 reads TGTGCCACCTCCAGGAGGGAGGCGAACACTGAAGCTTTCTTT. Drawing the rest from reference TRBV19 and TRBJ1-1, the complete variable domain is DGGITQSPKYLFRKEGQNVTLSCEQNLNHDAMYWYRQDPGQGLRLIYYSQIVNDFQKGDIAEGYSVSREKKESFPLTVTSAQKNPTAFYLCATSRREANTEAFFGQGTRLTVV.

Comments on this clone: Other DNA sequences within the sample encode an identical CDR3. The rearrangement links TRBV7-9 to TRBJ1-2; a possible D gene is TRBD1 (5 bases). The CDR3 is 13 amino acids. CDR1 SEHNR and CDR2 FQNEAQ come from the germline V gene (reference sequence). Deletions cut 0 bases from V and 7 bases from J, with 9 bases between. CDR3 nucleotides: TGTGCCAGCAGCTTAGCCGGGGGAGGTGGCTACACCTTC. This codes for CASSLAGGGGYTF.

The rearrangement uses TRBV7-6 and TRBJ2-7, with TRBD1 matching over 9 bases. Germline V gives CDR1 SGHVS, CDR2 FNYEAQ. The V segment lost 5 bases and the J segment 3 bases; nucleotides outside the gene matches: 8. This CDR3 has 15 residues. This chain's CDR3 is CASSKGTGNGYEQYF. The DNA of the CDR3 is TGTGCCAGCAGCAAAGGGACAGGGAATGGCTACGAGCAGTACTTC. Looking up the rest from reference TRBV7-6 and TRBJ2-7 gives the full variable domain: GAGVSQSPRYKVTKRGQDVALRCDPISGHVSLYWYRQALGQGPEFLTYFNYEAQQDKSGLPNDRFSAERPEGSISTLTIQRTEQRDSAMYRCASSKGTGNGYEQYFGPGTRLTVT.

This clone was seen a few times. The J gene is TRBJ2-5, the V gene TRBV6-2 or TRBV6-3; 8 positions match TRBD2. The CDR3 is made up of 16 amino acids. Germline V gene lookup returns CDR1 MNHEY and CDR2 SVGEGT. V trimming: 2 bases; J trimming: 1 base; junction bases outside the gene matches: 6. This CDR3 is CASSYALAAIQETQYF. In DNA form, the CDR3 reads TGTGCCAGCAGTTACGCACTAGCGGCGATCCAAGAGACCCAGTACTTC.

The V gene is TRBV5-1, the J gene TRBJ1-4, with 7 bases aligning to TRBD1. The CDR3 totals 20 residues. The germline V gene encodes CDR1 SGHRS and CDR2 YFSETQ. J lost 0 bases, V lost 1 base, and 15 bases had no gene match. The CDR3 region has the DNA TGCGCCAGCAGCTTGTGGCCCCGACAGGGAAAGGGGTCAACTAATGAAAAACTGTTTTTT. Encoded protein: CASSLWPRQGKGSTNEKLFF.

This chain connects TRBV7-9 to TRBJ1-1, with a weak D call TRBD1 (6 bases). Germline CDR1 reads SEHNR; CDR2 reads FQNEAQ (reference sequence). V lost 5 bases and J 0 bases, leaving 10 bases between the germline ends. CDR3 size: 14 residues. The CDR3 loop reads CASSQGQVNTEAFF. Written as DNA, the CDR3 is TGTGCCAGCAGCCAGGGACAAGTGAACACTGAAGCTTTCTTT.

This rearrangement joins TRBV19 to TRBJ1-2, with 7 nucleotides matching TRBD1. The ends lost 5 bases at V and 3 bases at J; junction bases unmatched: 6. CDR1 LNHDA and CDR2 SQIVND come from the germline V gene (reference sequence). There are 14 residues in the CDR3. CDR3 DNA sequence: TGTGCCAGTAGTCTCCGACAGGGTCACTATGGCTACACCTTC. It is translated as CASSLRQGHYGYTF.